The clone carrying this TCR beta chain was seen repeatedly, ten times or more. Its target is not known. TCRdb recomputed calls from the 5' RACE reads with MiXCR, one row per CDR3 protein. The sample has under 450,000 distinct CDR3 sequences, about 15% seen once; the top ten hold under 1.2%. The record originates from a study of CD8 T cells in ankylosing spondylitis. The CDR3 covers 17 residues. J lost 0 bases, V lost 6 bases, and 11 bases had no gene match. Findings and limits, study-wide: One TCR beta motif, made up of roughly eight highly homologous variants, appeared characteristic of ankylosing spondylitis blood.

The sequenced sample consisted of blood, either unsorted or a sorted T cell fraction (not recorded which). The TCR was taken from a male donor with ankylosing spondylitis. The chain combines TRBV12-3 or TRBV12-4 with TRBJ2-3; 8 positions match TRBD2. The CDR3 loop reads CASSRSGRPTSTDTQYF. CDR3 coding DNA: TGTGCCAGCAGCCGGAGCGGGAGACCTACTAGCACAGATACGCAGTATTTT.